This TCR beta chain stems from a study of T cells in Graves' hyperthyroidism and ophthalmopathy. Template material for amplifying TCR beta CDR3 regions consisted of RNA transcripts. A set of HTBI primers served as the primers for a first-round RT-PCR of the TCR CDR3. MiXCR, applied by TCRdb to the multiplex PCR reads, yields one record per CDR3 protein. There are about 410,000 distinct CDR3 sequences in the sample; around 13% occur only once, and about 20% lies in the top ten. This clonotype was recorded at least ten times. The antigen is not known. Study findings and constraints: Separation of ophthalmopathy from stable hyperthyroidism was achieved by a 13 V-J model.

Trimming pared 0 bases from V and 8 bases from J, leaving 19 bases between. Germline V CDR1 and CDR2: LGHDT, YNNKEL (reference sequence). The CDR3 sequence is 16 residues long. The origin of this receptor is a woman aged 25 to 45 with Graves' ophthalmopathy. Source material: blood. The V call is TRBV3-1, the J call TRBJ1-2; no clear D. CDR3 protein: CASSQDNPRSLYGYTF. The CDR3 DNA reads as TGTGCCAGCAGCCAAGATAACCCCCGTAGTTTGTACGGCTACACCTTC.